This TCR beta chain appears in the sequencing data of a study of blood T cell repertoires in COVID-19. Across the study: T cells, B-cell-depleted T cells, or PBMCs provided the cDNA or gDNA that served as material.

Between the trimmed V and J ends, which lost 2 bases and 3 bases, there was a span of 6 bases. The CDR3 is 13 amino acids. Germline-derived CDR1 and CDR2 are WNHNN and SYGVQD (reference sequence). Repertoires were generated with immunoSEQ multiplex PCR, while TCRdb's copy carries only in-frame clones and drops some. The repertoire holds more than 95,000 clones, with more than 70% as singletons. The receptor was derived from a human donor in a cohort sampled during active COVID-19. The specimen sequenced was peripheral blood. J is TRBJ2-3 and V is TRBV10-1; no firm D call. The CDR3 nucleotides are TGCGCCAGCAGTGAGCCCGGTACAGATACGCAGTATTTT. Protein: CASSEPGTDTQYF.